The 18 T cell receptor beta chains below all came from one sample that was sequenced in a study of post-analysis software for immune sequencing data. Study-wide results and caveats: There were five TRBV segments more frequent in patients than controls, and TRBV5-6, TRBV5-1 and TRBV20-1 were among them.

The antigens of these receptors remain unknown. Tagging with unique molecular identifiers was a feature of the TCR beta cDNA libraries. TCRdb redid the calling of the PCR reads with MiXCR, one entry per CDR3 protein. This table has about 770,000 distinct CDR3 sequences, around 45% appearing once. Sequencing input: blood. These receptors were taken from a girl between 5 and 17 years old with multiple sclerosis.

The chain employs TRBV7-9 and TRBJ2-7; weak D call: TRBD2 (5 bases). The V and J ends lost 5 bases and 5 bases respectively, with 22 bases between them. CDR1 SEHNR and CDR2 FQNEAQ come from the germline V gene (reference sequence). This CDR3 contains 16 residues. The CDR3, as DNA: TGTGCCAGCAGCGCCGACGGAGGCGGTCAAAGGGACGAGCAGTACTTC. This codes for CASSADGGGQRDEQYF.

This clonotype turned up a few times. The CDR3 nucleotides are TGTGCCAGCAGTTTAAGGCAGAGCCACGAGCAGTACTTC. Amino acids: CASSLRQSHEQYF. This rearrangement joins TRBV12-3 or TRBV12-4 to TRBJ2-7; D remains unclear. The V end was cut by 2 bases, the J end by 5 bases, with 10 bases between. CDR3 length: 13 amino acids.

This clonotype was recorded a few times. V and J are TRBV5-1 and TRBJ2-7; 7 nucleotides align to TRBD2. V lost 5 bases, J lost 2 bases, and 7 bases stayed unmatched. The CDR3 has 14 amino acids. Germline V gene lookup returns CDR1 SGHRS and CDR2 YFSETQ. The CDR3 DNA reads TGCGCCAGCAGGACCGGGACTACCACCTACGAGCAGTACTTC. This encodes CASRTGTTTYEQYF.

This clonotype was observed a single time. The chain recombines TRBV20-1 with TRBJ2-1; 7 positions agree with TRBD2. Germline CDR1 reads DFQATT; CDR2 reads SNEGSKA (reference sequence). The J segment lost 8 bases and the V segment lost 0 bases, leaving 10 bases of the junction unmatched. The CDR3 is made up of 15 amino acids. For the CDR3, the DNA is TGCAGTGCTAGAGATTTGCGGGAGTCTCGGGATGAGCAGTTCTTC. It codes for CSARDLRESRDEQFF.

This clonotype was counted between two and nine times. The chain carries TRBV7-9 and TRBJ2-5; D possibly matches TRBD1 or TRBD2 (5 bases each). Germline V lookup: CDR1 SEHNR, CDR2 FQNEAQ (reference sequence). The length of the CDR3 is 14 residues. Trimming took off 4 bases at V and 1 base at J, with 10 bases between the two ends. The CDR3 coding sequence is TGTGCCAGCAGCTCCCTGGGGGTCCAAGAGACCCAGTACTTC. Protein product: CASSSLGVQETQYF.

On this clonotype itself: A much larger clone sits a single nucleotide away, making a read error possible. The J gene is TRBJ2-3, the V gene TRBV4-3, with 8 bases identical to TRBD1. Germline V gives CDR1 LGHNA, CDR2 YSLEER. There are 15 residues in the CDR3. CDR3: CAGSQDSDRGDTQYF. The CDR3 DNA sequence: TGCGCCGGCAGCCAAGATTCCGACAGGGGCGATACGCAGTATTTT.

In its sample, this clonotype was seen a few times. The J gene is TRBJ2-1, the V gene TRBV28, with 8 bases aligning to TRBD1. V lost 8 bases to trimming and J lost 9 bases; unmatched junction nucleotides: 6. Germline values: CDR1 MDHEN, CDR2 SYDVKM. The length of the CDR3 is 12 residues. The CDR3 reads CASYDRGTEQFF. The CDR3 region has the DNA TGTGCCAGCTACGACAGGGGAACTGAGCAGTTCTTC.

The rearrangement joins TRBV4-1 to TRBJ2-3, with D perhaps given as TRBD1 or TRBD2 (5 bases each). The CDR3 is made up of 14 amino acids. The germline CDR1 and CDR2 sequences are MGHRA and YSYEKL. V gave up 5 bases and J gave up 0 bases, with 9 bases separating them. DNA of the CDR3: TGCGCCAGCAGCGTCGGGGCTAGCACAGATACGCAGTATTTT. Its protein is CASSVGASTDTQYF.

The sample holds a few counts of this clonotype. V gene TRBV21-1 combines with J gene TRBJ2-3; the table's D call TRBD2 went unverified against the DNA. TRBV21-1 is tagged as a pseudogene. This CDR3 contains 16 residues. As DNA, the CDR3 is TGTGCCAGCAACCTACTAGCGGGAGAAAGATCAGATACGCAGTATTTT. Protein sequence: CASNLLAGERSDTQYF.

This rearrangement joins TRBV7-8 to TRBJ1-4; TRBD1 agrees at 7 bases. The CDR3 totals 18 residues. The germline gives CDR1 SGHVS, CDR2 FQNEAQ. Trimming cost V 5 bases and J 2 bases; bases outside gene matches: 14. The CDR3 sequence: CASSPETGSDWTNEKLFF. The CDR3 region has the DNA TGTGCCAGCAGCCCCGAGACAGGGTCTGATTGGACTAATGAAAAACTGTTTTTT. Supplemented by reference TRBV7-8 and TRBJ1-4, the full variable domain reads GAGVSQSPRYKVAKRGQDVALRCDPISGHVSLFWYQQALGQGPEFLTYFQNEAQLDKSGLPSDRFFAERPEGSVSTLKIQRTQQEDSAVYLCASSPETGSDWTNEKLFFGSGTQLSVL.

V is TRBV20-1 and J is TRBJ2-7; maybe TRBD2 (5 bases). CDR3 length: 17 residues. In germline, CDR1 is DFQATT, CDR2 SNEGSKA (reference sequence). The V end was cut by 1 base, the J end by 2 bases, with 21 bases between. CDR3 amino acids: CSARAIPPGVEPYEQYF. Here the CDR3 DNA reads TGCAGTGCTAGAGCGATCCCCCCCGGGGTAGAACCCTACGAGCAGTACTTC.

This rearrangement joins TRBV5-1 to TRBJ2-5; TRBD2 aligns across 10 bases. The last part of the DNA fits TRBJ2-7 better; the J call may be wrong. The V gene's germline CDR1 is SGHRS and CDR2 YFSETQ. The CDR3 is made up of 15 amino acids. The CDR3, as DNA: TGCGCCAGCAGCTTGGGGGGTGCTAGCGGGAGCGAGCAGTACTTC. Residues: CASSLGGASGSEQYF.

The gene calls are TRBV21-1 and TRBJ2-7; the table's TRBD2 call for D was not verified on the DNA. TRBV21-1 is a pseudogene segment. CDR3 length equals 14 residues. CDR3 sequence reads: CASSPSGEPYEQYF. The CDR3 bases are TGTGCCAGCAGCCCTAGCGGGGAGCCCTACGAGCAGTACTTC.

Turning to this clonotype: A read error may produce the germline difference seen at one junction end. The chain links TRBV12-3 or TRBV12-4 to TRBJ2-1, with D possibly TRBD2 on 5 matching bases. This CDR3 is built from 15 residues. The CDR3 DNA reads TGTGCCAGCAGTTTTTCGGGGAGAAGCACCGGGGAGCTGTTCTTC. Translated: CASSFSGRSTGELFF.

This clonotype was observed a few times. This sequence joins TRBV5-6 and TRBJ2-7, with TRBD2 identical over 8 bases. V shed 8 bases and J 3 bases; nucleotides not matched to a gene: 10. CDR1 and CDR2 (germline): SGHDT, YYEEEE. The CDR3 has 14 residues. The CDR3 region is CASSLQRESYEQYF. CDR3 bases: TGTGCCAGTTCTCTTCAGCGGGAGAGCTACGAGCAGTACTTC.

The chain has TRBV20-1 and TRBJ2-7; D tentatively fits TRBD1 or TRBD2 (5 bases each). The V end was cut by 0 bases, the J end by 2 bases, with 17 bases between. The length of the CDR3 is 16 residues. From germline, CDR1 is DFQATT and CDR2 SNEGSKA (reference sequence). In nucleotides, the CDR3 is TGCAGTGCTAGAGATGAGGGTGGGGACGTCACCTACGAGCAGTACTTC. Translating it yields CSARDEGGDVTYEQYF.

CDR3 nucleotides: TGTGCCAGCAGCTTAGGAGGTCGTATACAAGGTGGCTACACCTTC. Its protein is CASSLGGRIQGGYTF. The chain joins TRBV7-9 to TRBJ1-2; D is unclear. The length of the CDR3 is 15 residues. Per germline, CDR1 SEHNR and CDR2 FQNEAQ (reference sequence). V dropped 1 base and J dropped 7 bases, with 16 bases sitting between them. Drawing the rest from reference TRBV7-9 and TRBJ1-2, the complete variable domain is DTGVSQNPRHKITKRGQNVTFRCDPISEHNRLYWYRQTLGQGPEFLTYFQNEAQLEKSRLLSDRFSAERPKGSFSTLEIQRTEQGDSAMYLCASSLGGRIQGGYTFGSGTRLTVV.

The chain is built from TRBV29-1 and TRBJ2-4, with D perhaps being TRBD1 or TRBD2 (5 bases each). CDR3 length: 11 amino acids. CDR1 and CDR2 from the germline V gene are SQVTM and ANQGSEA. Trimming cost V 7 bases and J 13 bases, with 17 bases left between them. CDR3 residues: CSAGDLRVQYF. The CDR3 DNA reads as TGCAGCGCCGGGGACCTTAGGGTGCAGTACTTC.